These 5 T cell receptor beta chains came from one sample sequenced in a study of blood T cell repertoires in COVID-19. The method was immunoSEQ multiplex PCR; TCRdb's version includes in-frame clones alone and lacks a portion of them. The sample lists roughly 70,000 clones, over 60% occurring once. The specimen was peripheral blood. Receptor source: a man aged 60 to 75 with COVID-19, enrolled during active disease.

The V gene is TRBV4-2, the J gene TRBJ1-5; possibly TRBD1 for D (6 bases). CDR3 length equals 14 residues. V shed 2 bases and J shed 6 bases, with 11 bases lying between them. Looked up from germline, CDR1 is LGHNA and CDR2 is YNFKEQ. The CDR3 DNA sequence: TGTGCCAGCAGCCAACTCGGGACAACTCAGCCCCAGCATTTT. This gives the protein CASSQLGTTQPQHF.

The CDR3 DNA reads TGTGCCAGCAGGTCCCAGGTGGAGACCCAGTACTTC. This codes for CASRSQVETQYF. The rearrangement joins TRBV28 to TRBJ2-5, with D unresolved. This CDR3 has 12 residues. Germline CDR1 and CDR2: MDHEN and SYDVKM. V dropped 6 bases and J dropped 5 bases, with 10 bases sitting between them. Drawing the rest from reference TRBV28 and TRBJ2-5, the complete variable domain is DVKVTQSSRYLVKRTGEKVFLECVQDMDHENMFWYRQDPGLGLRLIYFSYDVKMKEKGDIPEGYSVSREKKERFSLILESASTNQTSMYLCASRSQVETQYFGPGTRLLVL.

In this sample, this clone turned up a few times. CDR3 sequence reads: CASSEVRDNLGNQPQHF. Here the CDR3 DNA reads TGTGCCAGCAGTGAAGTTAGGGACAACCTTGGCAATCAGCCCCAGCATTTT. This chain connects TRBV6-1 to TRBJ1-5; weak D call: TRBD1 (6 bases). The CDR3 runs to 17 residues. Germline CDR1 MNHNS, CDR2 SASEGT. Trimming cost V 1 base and J 2 bases, with 15 bases left between them.

This clone was found a few times. The chain joins TRBV27 to TRBJ2-7; weak D call: TRBD2 (5 bases). The V end was cut by 6 bases, the J end by 5 bases, with 17 bases between. CDR3 length: 14 residues. Germline V gene lookup returns CDR1 MNHEY and CDR2 SMNVEV (reference sequence). The CDR3 nucleotides read TGTGCCAGCAGCCCCCTTGTCTGGGGAGACGAGCAGTACTTC. This sequence encodes CASSPLVWGDEQYF.

The chain has TRBV3-1 (or the pseudogene TRBV3-2) and TRBJ2-2; the match to TRBD2 covers 9 bases. V lost 2 bases to trimming and J lost 2 bases; unmatched junction nucleotides: 12. The CDR3 has 19 amino acids. Germline V gives CDR1 LGHDT, CDR2 YNNKEL (reference sequence). The chain's CDR3 is CASSQLAGGRFLNTGELFF. The CDR3 DNA reads as TGTGCCAGCAGCCAACTCGCGGGGGGGCGGTTTTTAAACACCGGGGAGCTGTTTTTT.